The present TCR beta chain was sequenced within a study of breast tumors, draining lymph nodes, adjacent tissues. Study findings and constraints: Luminal-like breast cancer showed significantly greater tumor-nontumor repertoire similarity than basal-like breast cancer did. Compared with lymph nodes, tumors were less diverse; compared with nontumor tissue, more.

TCRdb processed the multiplex PCR reads anew with MiXCR; each CDR3 protein has one entry. The sample records about 200,000 distinct CDR3 sequences, approximately 31% being singletons. The lymph nodes were axillary draining lymph nodes from breast cancer patients. V was clipped by 2 bases and J by 3 bases, with 9 bases between them. This CDR3 spans 14 amino acids. Looked up from germline, CDR1 is KGHSH and CDR2 is LQKENI. This clonotype was seen at least ten times. Its antigen remains unidentified. V gene TRBV18 combines with J gene TRBJ2-3; D uncertain. The TCR sequence derives from a female donor with breast cancer. Some clones in this sample may be carry-over from other donors' samples. The sample consisted of axillary lymph node tissue. This chain's CDR3 is CASSPNARTDTQYF. CDR3 coding DNA: TGTGCCAGCTCACCAAATGCTAGGACAGATACGCAGTATTTT. Full variable domain (outside the CDR3, taken from reference TRBV18 and TRBJ2-3): NAGVMQNPRHLVRRRGQEARLRCSPMKGHSHVYWYRQLPEEGLKFMVYLQKENIIDESGMPKERFSAEFPKEGPSILRIQQVVRGDSAAYFCASSPNARTDTQYFGPGTRLTVL.